The sample holds a few counts of the clone carrying this T cell receptor (beta chain). Its cognate antigen is unknown. The sample comes from a study of blood T cells in healthy people across ages. General study points: Aged donors had fewer naive CD4+ cells and lower diversity than long-lived donors.

Through a sample-barcoded 5' primer and a J-beta primer mix, a second PCR was run for roughly 6 to 12 cycles. TCRdb redid the calling of the 5' RACE reads with MiXCR, one entry per CDR3 protein. The sample yields around 1,500,000 distinct CDR3 sequences, 28% seen once. This CDR3 is 16 amino acids long. The J segment lost 4 bases and the V segment lost 3 bases, leaving 10 bases of the junction unmatched. Isolation yielded PBMCs, at least 7 million per sample, in every case. The rearrangement uses TRBV12-3 or TRBV12-4 and TRBJ2-3, with TRBD2 identical over 7 bases. The source of this sequence is a woman in her 30s in good health. Sequencing was done on a sample of blood. The CDR3, as DNA: TGTGCCAGCAGTTTGTCTGGACTAGGAATGGCAGATACGCAGTATTTT. Translation: CASSLSGLGMADTQYF.